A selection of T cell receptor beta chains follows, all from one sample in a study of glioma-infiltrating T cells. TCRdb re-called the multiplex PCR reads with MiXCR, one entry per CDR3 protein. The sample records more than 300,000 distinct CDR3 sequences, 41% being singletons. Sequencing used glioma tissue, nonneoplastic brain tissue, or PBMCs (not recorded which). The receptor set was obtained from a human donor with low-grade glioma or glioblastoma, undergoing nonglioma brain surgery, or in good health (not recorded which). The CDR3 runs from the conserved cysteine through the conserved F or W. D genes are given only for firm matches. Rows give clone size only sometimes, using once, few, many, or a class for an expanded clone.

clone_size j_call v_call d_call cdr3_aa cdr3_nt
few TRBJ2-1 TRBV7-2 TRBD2 CASSFDRTRNEQFF TGTGCCAGCAGCTTCGATAGGACTAGGAATGAGCAGTTCTTC
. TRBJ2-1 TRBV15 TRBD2 CATSRDRTGGRYNERFF TGTGCCACCAGCAGAGATCGGACGGGAGGACGCTACAATGAGCGGTTCTTC
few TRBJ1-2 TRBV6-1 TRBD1 CASSQGDGYTF TGTGCCAGCAGTCAGGGGGATGGCTACACCTTC
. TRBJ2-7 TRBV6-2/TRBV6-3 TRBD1 CASSPRQGAYGQYF TGTGCCAGCAGTCCGCGACAGGGAGCCTACGGGCAGTACTTC
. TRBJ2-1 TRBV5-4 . CASSPQGSRTNEQFF TGTGCCAGCAGCCCTCAGGGATCACGAACCAATGAGCAGTTCTTC
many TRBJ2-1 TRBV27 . CASSFEGWDEQFF TGTGCCAGCAGTTTCGAGGGCTGGGATGAGCAGTTCTTC
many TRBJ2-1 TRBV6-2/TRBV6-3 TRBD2 CASSYPPMVLAGNEQFF TGTGCCAGCAGTTACCCCCCTATGGTGCTAGCGGGGAATGAGCAGTTCTTC
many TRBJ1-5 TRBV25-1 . CASSGQGVNQPQHF TGTGCCAGCAGTGGGCAGGGTGTAAATCAGCCCCAGCATTTT
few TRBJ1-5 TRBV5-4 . CASSLDTNQPQHF TGTGCCAGCAGCTTGGACACCAATCAGCCCCAGCATTTT
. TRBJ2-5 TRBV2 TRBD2 CASWGTTVTLQETQYF TGTGCCAGCTGGGGGACTACAGTCACCCTACAAGAGACCCAGTACTTC
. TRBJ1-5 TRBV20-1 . CSANKLGAVSNRPQHF TGCAGTGCTAACAAATTGGGGGCCGTCAGCAATCGGCCCCAGCATTTT
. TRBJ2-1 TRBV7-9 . CASSRHNEQFF TGTGCCAGCAGCCGACACAATGAGCAGTTCTTC
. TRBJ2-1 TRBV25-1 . CAIRNLRDEQFF TGTGCCATCAGGAACCTAAGGGATGAGCAGTTCTTC
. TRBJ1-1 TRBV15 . CATSREGVRGDTEAFF TGTGCCACCAGCAGAGAGGGGGTCCGTGGGGACACTGAAGCTTTCTTT
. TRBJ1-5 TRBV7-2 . CASSFRSRISNQPQHF TGTGCCAGCAGCTTTCGGTCCAGAATTAGCAATCAGCCCCAGCATTTT
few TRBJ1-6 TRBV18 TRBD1 CASSPPTGGNNSPLHF TGTGCCAGCTCACCACCCACAGGGGGCAATAATTCACCCCTCCACTTT
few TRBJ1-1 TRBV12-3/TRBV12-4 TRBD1 CASSPTGGVSGAFF TGTGCCAGCAGTCCCACAGGGGGCGTATCTGGAGCTTTCTTT
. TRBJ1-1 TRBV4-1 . CASSQDSGNTEAFF TGCGCCAGCAGCCAAGATAGCGGGAACACTGAAGCTTTCTTT
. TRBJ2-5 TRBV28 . CASSYPSRATGRISGETQYF TGTGCCAGCAGTTACCCCAGTAGGGCTACCGGGAGAATTTCGGGAGAGACCCAGTACTTC
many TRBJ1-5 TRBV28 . CASSLVGGRNQPQHF TGTGCCAGCAGTTTAGTGGGGGGACGCAATCAGCCCCAGCATTTT
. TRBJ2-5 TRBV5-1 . CASRGLQETQYF TGCGCCAGCAGGGGACTTCAAGAGACCCAGTACTTC
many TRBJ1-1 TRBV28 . CASPPATGVNTEAFF TGTGCCAGCCCCCCGGCGACAGGAGTGAACACTGAAGCTTTCTTT
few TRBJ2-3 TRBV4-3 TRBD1 CASSQAGQPDTQYF TGCGCCAGCAGCCAAGCGGGACAGCCAGATACGCAGTATTTT
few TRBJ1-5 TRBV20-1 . CSARDRGQPQHF TGCAGTGCTAGAGATCGTGGTCAGCCCCAGCATTTT
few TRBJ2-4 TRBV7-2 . CASSFPFGIQYF TGTGCCAGCAGCTTCCCGTTTGGCATTCAGTACTTC
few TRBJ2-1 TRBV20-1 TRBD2 CSAQAGTSANNEQFF TGCAGTGCTCAGGCCGGGACTAGCGCCAACAATGAGCAGTTCTTC
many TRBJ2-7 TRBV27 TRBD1 CASSFGTATEQYF TGTGCCAGCAGTTTTGGGACAGCCACCGAGCAGTACTTC